This TCR beta chain stems from a study of CD8 T cells in Susac syndrome. With random hexamers, reverse transcription was performed on roughly 0.5 to 1 ug of RNA. With immunoSEQ multiplex PCR, TCR beta CDR3 was amplified across 54 Vbeta and 13 Jbeta. Using its own MiXCR run on the immunoSEQ multiplex PCR reads, TCRdb lists one record per CDR3 protein. This table holds about 94,000 distinct CDR3 sequences, 85% to 95% found once. The CDR3 loop spans 16 amino acids. Study results and limitations: The CD4+ T cell repertoires that were profiled in Susac syndrome showed no clonal expansion. A relatively small number of individuals underwent TCR sequencing and HLA analysis.

On this clonotype itself: Its target is not known.

The chain uses TRBV1 and TRBJ1-6; the table's D call, TRBD1, was not checked against the DNA. TRBV1 is flagged as a pseudogene. Sequencing input: CD4+ T cells from PBMCs. This sequence originates from a human donor with Susac syndrome. CDR3 loop: CTSSQGKTPYNSPLHF. In DNA form, the CDR3 reads TGCACCAGCAGCCAAGGCAAAACCCCTTATAATTCACCCCTCCACTTT.